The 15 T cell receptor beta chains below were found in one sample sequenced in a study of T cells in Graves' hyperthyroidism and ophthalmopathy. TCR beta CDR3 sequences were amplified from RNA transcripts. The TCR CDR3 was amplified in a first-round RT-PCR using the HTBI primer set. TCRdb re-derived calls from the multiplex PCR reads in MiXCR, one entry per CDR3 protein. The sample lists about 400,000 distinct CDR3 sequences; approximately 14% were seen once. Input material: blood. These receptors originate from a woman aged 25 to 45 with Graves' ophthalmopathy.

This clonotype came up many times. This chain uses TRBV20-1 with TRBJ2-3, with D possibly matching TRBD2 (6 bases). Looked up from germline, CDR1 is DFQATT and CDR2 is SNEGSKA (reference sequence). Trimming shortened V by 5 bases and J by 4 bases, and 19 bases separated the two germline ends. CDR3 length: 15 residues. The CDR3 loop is CSAPISGVGSDTQYF. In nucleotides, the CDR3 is TGCAGTGCTCCCATATCGGGGGTCGGTTCAGATACGCAGTATTTT.

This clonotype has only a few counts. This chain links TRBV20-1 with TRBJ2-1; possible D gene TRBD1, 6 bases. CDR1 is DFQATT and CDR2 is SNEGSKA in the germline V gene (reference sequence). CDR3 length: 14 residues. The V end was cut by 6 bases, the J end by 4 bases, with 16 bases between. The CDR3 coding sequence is TGCAGTGCCAGGCAGGGGATTGGATACAATGAGCAGTTCTTC. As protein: CSARQGIGYNEQFF.

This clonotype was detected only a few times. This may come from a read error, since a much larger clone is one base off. CDR3 in amino acids: CATSDPGTPPFMKNGQFF. The DNA for the CDR3 is TGTGCCACCAGTGACCCCGGGACACCCCCTTTCATGAAAAATGGGCAGTTCTTC. The chain couples TRBV24-1 to TRBJ2-1, with D tentatively TRBD1 (6 bases). Per germline, CDR1 KGHDR and CDR2 SFDVKD. The CDR3 loop spans 18 amino acids.

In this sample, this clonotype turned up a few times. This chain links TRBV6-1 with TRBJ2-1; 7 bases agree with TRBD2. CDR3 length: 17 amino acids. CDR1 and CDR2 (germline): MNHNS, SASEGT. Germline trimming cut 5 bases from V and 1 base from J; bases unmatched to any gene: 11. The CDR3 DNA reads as TGTGCCAGCAGTTCCGAGGCGGGGGTTATTTCCTACAATGAGCAGTTCTTC. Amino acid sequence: CASSSEAGVISYNEQFF.

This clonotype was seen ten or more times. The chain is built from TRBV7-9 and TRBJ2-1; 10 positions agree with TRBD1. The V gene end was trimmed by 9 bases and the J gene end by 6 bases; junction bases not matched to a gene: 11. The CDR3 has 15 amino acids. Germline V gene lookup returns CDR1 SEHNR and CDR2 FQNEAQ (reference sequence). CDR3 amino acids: CASWIGTGDTNEQFF. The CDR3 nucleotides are TGTGCCAGTTGGATTGGGACAGGGGATACCAATGAGCAGTTCTTC.

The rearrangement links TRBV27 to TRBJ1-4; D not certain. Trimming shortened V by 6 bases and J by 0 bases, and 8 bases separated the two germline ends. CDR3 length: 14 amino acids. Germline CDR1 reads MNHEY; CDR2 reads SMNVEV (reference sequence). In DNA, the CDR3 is TGTGCCAGCAGCCGGTTTGCAACTAATGAAAAACTGTTTTTT. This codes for CASSRFATNEKLFF.

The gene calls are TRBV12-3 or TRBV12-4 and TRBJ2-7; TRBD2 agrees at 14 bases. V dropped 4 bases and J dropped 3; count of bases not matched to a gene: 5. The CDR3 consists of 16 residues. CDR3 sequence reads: CASSSGLAGGGYEQYF. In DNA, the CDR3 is TGTGCCAGCAGTTCCGGACTAGCGGGGGGAGGCTACGAGCAGTACTTC.

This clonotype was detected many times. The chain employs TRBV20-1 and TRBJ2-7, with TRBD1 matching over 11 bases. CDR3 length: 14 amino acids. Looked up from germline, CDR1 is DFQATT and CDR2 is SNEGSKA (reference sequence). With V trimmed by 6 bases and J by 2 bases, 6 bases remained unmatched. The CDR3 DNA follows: TGCAGTGCAACCCCGGGACAGGGGGCCTACGAGCAGTACTTC. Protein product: CSATPGQGAYEQYF.

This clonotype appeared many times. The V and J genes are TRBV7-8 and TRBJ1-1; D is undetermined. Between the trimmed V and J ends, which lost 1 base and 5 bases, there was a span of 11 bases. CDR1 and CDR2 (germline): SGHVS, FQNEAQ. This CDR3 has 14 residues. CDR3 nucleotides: TGTGCCAGCAGCTTAGGACGCTCGCGGACTGAAGCTTTCTTT. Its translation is CASSLGRSRTEAFF. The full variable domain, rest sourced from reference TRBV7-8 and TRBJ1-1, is GAGVSQSPRYKVAKRGQDVALRCDPISGHVSLFWYQQALGQGPEFLTYFQNEAQLDKSGLPSDRFFAERPEGSVSTLKIQRTQQEDSAVYLCASSLGRSRTEAFFGQGTRLTVV.

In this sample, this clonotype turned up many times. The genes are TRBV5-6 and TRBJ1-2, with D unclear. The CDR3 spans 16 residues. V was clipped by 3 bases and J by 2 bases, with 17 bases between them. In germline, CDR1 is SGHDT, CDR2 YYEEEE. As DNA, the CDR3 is TGTGCCAGCAGCTGGCCCCTGTCAGACTTCAACTATGGCTACACCTTC. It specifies CASSWPLSDFNYGYTF.

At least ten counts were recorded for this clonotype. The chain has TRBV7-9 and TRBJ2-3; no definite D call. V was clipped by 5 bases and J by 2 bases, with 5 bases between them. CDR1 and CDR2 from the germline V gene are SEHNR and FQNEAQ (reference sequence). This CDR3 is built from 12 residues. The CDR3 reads CASSRSTDTQYF. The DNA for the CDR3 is TGTGCCAGCAGCCGATCCACAGATACGCAGTATTTT.

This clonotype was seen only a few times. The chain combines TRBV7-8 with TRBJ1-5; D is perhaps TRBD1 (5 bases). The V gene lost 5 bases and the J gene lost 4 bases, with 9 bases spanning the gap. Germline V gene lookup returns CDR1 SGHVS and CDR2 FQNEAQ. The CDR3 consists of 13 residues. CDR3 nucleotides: TGTGCCAGCAGCATAGGGGTAAATCAGCCCCAGCATTTT. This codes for CASSIGVNQPQHF.

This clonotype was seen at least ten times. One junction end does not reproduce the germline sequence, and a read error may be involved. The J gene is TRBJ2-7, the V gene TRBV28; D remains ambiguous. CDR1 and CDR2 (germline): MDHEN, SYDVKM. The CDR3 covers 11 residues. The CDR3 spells CASSLFGEQYF. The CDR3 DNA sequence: TGTGCCAGCAGCTTATTTGGCGAGCAGTACTTC.

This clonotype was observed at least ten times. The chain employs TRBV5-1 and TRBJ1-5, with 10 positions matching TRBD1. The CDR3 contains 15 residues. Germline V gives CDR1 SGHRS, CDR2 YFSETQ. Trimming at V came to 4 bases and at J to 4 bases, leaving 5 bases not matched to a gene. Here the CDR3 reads CASSEPGQGNQPQHF. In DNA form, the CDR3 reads TGCGCCAGCAGCGAACCGGGACAGGGGAATCAGCCCCAGCATTTT.

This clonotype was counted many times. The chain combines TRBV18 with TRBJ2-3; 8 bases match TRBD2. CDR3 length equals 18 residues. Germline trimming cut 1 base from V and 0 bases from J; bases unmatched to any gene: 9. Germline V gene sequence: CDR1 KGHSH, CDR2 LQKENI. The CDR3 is CASSPRRLASGSTDTQYF. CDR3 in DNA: TGTGCCAGCTCACCACGACGCCTGGCTAGCGGGAGCACAGATACGCAGTATTTT. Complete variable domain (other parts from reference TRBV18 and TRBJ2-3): NAGVMQNPRHLVRRRGQEARLRCSPMKGHSHVYWYRQLPEEGLKFMVYLQKENIIDESGMPKERFSAEFPKEGPSILRIQQVVRGDSAAYFCASSPRRLASGSTDTQYFGPGTRLTVL.